The present T cell receptor (beta chain) was sequenced within a study of blood T cell repertoires in COVID-19 (dated by TCRdb to 2018 to 2021). Background on the whole study: Collaborator samples came from the United States, Italy and Spain and covered acute and convalescent phases of COVID-19. The material from the prospective study consisted of cDNA or gDNA derived from T cells, B-cell-depleted T cells, or PBMCs. Samples were obtained from the ongoing ImmuneRACE study (first 160 participants) and from about 1,300 subjects provided by 6 global collaborators. The repertoires were made available in a free public database intended to serve as a resource for research on the immune response to SARS-CoV-2. Subjects who had been exposed to COVID-19, were actively infected with it, or had recovered from it provided the deeply sampled blood TCRbeta repertoires that made up the dataset. HLA class I and class II types, where available, came from metadata supplied by the sample provider rather than from assay-based typing. Sample metadata almost always included a de-identified subject ID, COVID-19 status, age in years and sex. Broad study findings and their caveats: How much clinical and demographic metadata was included differed by source and by participant, and the metadata was provided uncurated.

In the prospective study, participants were 18 to 89 years old, resided in approximately 25 geographic areas of the United States, and were enrolled through a virtual design. In the prospective study, cohorts were assigned on the basis of participant-reported clinical history obtained from a screening survey and a study questionnaire. Recovered participants in ImmuneRACE Cohort 3 were defined by two consecutive negative NP/OP PCR tests, clearance by a healthcare professional, or resolution of symptoms. Mobile phlebotomists in the prospective study collected whole blood, serum and a nasopharyngeal or oropharyngeal swab from every participant. Additional blood draws and questionnaires over an approximately 2-month period could optionally be provided by prospective study participants. Before DNA extraction, blood samples from the prospective study were shipped at room temperature or frozen. With regard to this clone: Its antigen is currently not known. Base qualities are missing; no much larger clone stands one base away.

TCRbeta CDR3 regions were amplified from genomic DNA by means of the immunoSEQ Assay, a bias-controlled multiplex PCR. The authors processed their data as follows. Within the assay, amplification of reference gene primers was used to estimate how many nucleated cells each sample contained. Sequence reads were collapsed and filtered to measure the absolute abundance of every unique TCRbeta CDR3 rearrangement. For each sample, productive Simpson clonality was calculated as the square root of Simpson's diversity index over productive rearrangements. What TCRdb holds here is the immuneACCESS table cut down to in-frame rearrangements. Part of the clones is not present; checked against another copy, under half of the missing clones reflect an unresolved V gene, and the others are unexplained. Clone size and the V and J calls come from that table; the DNA yielded D and trimming. Here the sample has about 190,000 clones; about 82% occur a single time. The ten largest make up over 7% of the sample.

The germline V gene (reference sequence) gives CDR1 as MNHEY and CDR2 as SMNVEV. V sheds 2 bases and J sheds 7 bases, leaving 3 bases between their ends. The CDR3 covers 11 residues, taking in both the cysteine and the phenylalanine. Left in the record is the CDR3 DNA by itself, 33 bases read in frame from the first base. This chain joins TRBV27 to TRBJ2-1, with the identity of the D gene unclear. Sample: PBMCs or T cells enriched from blood (not recorded which). The origin of this receptor is a woman aged 25 to 45 who had recovered from COVID-19. This receptor has the CDR3 CASSLLNEQFF. In nucleotides, the sequence is TGTGCCAGCAGTTTACTAAATGAGCAGTTCTTC.